The rows below give T cell receptor beta chains drawn from one sample of a study of cytomegalovirus exposure and HLA in healthy donors. Some clones are missing from TCRdb's copy, which holds only in-frame ones; the method was immunoSEQ multiplex PCR. Here the sample spans 100,000 to 150,000 clones, 8% to 11% being singletons. The source material was PBMCs. Every receptor here comes from a woman in her late teens or twenties in good health and CMV-seropositive. CDR3s include the opening cysteine and the closing phenylalanine or tryptophan. The D gene is left open where the match is weak. The size field is filled for only some rows; it gives once, few, many or a size class.

len | j_gene | abundance | v_gene | d_gene | CDR3nt | CDR3aa
15 | TRBJ2-1 | NA | TRBV19 | TRBD2 | TGTGCCAGTAGGCTCAGCGGGAGCTCCTACAATGAGCAGTTCTTC | CASRLSGSSYNEQFF
14 | TRBJ1-1 | NA | TRBV27 | TRBD1 | TGTGCCAGCAGCCAGGGGGGCATGAACACTGAAGCTTTCTTT | CASSQGGMNTEAFF
14 | TRBJ2-1 | NA | TRBV6-1 | NA | TGTGCCAGCAGTGAGGGGCAGGGAATTGGCGAGCAGTTCTTC | CASSEGQGIGEQFF
16 | TRBJ1-1 | few | TRBV28 | NA | TGTGCCAGCAGTTTGTTTGGCCCTCGCATGAACACTGAAGCTTTCTTT | CASSLFGPRMNTEAFF
13 | TRBJ2-5 | few | TRBV7-8 | NA | TGTGCCAGCAGCTACGGGGTTTCGGAGACCCAGTACTTC | CASSYGVSETQYF
13 | TRBJ1-2 | NA | TRBV6-5 | NA | TGTGCCAGCAGACGGAGCAGTTCCTATGGCTACACCTTC | CASRRSSSYGYTF
13 | TRBJ1-1 | few | TRBV10-3 | NA | TGTGCCATCAAGGGAGGGGGGAACACTGAAGCTTTCTTT | CAIKGGGNTEAFF
15 | TRBJ2-7 | few | TRBV28 | NA | TGTGCCAGCAGTTCACCAGGGGCTCGGTCCTACGAGCAGTACTTC | CASSSPGARSYEQYF
15 | TRBJ2-1 | NA | TRBV7-8 | TRBD2 | TGTGCCAGCAGTTTAATAGCGGGAGGGCTCAGTGAGCAGTTCTTC | CASSLIAGGLSEQFF
18 | TRBJ2-7 | NA | TRBV19 | TRBD1 | TGTGCCAGTAGTCCCCAGGGGGAGTTTGGAACGCCTGCCTACGAGCAGTACTTC | CASSPQGEFGTPAYEQYF
14 | TRBJ1-4 | few | TRBV5-1 | NA | TGCGCCAGCAGCTTCCCGGGAAACGAGGAAAAACTGTTTTTT | CASSFPGNEEKLFF
13 | TRBJ1-5 | few | TRBV19 | TRBD1 | TGTGCCAGTCGCACAGGGGGGAATCAGCCCCAGCATTTT | CASRTGGNQPQHF
12 | TRBJ2-3 | few | TRBV10-3 | NA | TGTGCCACCGCCGGGAACACAGATACGCAGTATTTT | CATAGNTDTQYF
14 | TRBJ2-5 | NA | TRBV5-1 | TRBD2 | TGCGCCAGCAGCTTTAGCGGGAGAGAGGAGACCCAGTACTTC | CASSFSGREETQYF
16 | TRBJ2-7 | NA | TRBV5-1 | NA | TGCGCCAGCAGCCTCGGAGGCGGGACCCGCTGGGCCGAGCAGTACTTC | CASSLGGGTRWAEQYF
13 | TRBJ1-4 | few | TRBV27 | NA | TGTGCCAGCAGTTCGGACTTTAATGAAAAACTGTTTTTT | CASSSDFNEKLFF
16 | TRBJ2-1 | NA | TRBV5-6 | TRBD2 | TGTGCCAGCAGCCCGACCGGGACTAGCGGGATGGAGGAGCAGTTCTTC | CASSPTGTSGMEEQFF
16 | TRBJ1-4 | NA | TRBV7-9 | NA | TGTGCCAGCAGCCGCTCGCCCACTTCTGAGGGTGAAAAACTGTTTTTT | CASSRSPTSEGEKLFF
16 | TRBJ2-2 | NA | TRBV6-1 | TRBD2 | TGTGCCAGCAGTGCAAGCGGGGCGTCGAACACCGGGGAGCTGTTTTTT | CASSASGASNTGELFF
15 | TRBJ2-7 | few | TRBV5-4 | TRBD2 | TGTGCCAGCAGCCCCAGCGGGGGCCCACTCTACGAGCAGTACTTC | CASSPSGGPLYEQYF
13 | TRBJ1-5 | NA | TRBV30 | NA | TGTGCCTGGAGTCTTGGTGTAGCTCAGCCCCAGCATTTT | CAWSLGVAQPQHF
15 | TRBJ2-3 | few | TRBV6-6 | TRBD2 | TGTGCCAGCACCTCGGCTAGCGGGCTGATGGATACGCAGTATTTT | CASTSASGLMDTQYF
18 | TRBJ1-1 | NA | TRBV9 | TRBD1 | TGTGCCAGCAGCGAGAACGACAGGGGCGTTAGTTTGGCCACTGAAGCTTTCTTT | CASSENDRGVSLATEAFF
14 | TRBJ2-3 | NA | TRBV19 | NA | TGTGCCAGTAGTAATGGCAGGGAAACAGATACGCAGTATTTT | CASSNGRETDTQYF
12 | TRBJ2-2 | NA | TRBV7-2 | NA | TGTGCCAGCAGCCCCTACCCCGGGGAGCTGTTTTTT | CASSPYPGELFF
15 | TRBJ2-7 | few | TRBV4-1 | NA | TGCGCCAGCAGCCAAAGCTCCAGGGTATCCTACGAGCAGTACTTC | CASSQSSRVSYEQYF
18 | TRBJ2-7 | few | TRBV27 | NA | TGTGCCAGCAGTACCAAAGGCCGGGGGACGACTGGGTGGGACGAGCAGTACTTC | CASSTKGRGTTGWDEQYF
13 | TRBJ1-2 | NA | TRBV4-1 | NA | TGCGCCAGCAGCCAAGTGCCGAGCTATGGCTACACCTTC | CASSQVPSYGYTF